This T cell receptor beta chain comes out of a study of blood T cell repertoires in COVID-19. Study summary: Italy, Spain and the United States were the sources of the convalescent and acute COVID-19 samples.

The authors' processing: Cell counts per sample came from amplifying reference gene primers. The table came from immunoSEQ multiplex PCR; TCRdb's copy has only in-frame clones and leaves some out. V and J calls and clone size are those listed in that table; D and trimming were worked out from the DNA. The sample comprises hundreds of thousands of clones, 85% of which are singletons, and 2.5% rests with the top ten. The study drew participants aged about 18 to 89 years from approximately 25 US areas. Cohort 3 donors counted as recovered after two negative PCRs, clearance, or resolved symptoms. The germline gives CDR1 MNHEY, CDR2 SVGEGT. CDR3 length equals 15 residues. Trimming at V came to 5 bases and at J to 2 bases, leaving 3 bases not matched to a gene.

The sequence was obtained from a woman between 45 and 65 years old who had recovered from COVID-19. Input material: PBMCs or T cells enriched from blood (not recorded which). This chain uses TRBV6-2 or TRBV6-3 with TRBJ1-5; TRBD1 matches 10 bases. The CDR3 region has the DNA TGTGCCAGCAGTGGGGGGACAGGGGGCAATCAGCCCCAGCATTTT. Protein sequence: CASSGGTGGNQPQHF.